A few counts support the clone carrying this T cell receptor beta chain. Its antigen remains unidentified. Trimming cost V 3 bases and J 8 bases, with 8 bases left between them. Germline CDR1 reads MNHEY; CDR2 reads SMNVEV (reference sequence). This CDR3 comprises 13 residues. The United States was where all participants with HIV were treated. Specimens carried 1-10 million cryopreserved PBMC before DNA extraction. The sample comes from a study of long-term antiretroviral therapy in people with HIV. Run at survey level, the immunoSEQ assay was version v3.0. Profiling relied on immunoSEQ multiplex PCR, and the TCRdb table lists in-frame clones only, not all of them. This sample has 30,000 to 35,000 clones; 65% to 85% occur once, and the top ten carry approximately 3.4%. Study observations and caveats: Neither ART adherence, viral resistance nor therapy changes were documented. Every time point showed a repertoire led by clones expanded before ART.

The rearrangement joins TRBV27 to TRBJ1-6, with D possibly TRBD1 on 6 matching bases. The origin of this receptor is a man aged 50 or older with HIV. Material: unsorted PBMCs, obtained 3 years after starting antiretroviral therapy. The CDR3 loop reads CASSLDRYSPLHF. CDR3 sequence (DNA): TGTGCCAGCAGTTTGGACAGATATTCACCCCTCCACTTT.